What follows describes a single TCR beta chain. These data belong to a study of blood T cell repertoires in COVID-19. The wider study: The origin of the acute and convalescent COVID-19 samples was the United States, Italy and Spain. Sources were T cells, B-cell-depleted T cells, or PBMCs; the material itself was cDNA or gDNA.

Study processing details: Reference gene primer amplification gave estimated nucleated cell counts. Libraries were prepared by immunoSEQ multiplex PCR; TCRdb keeps only in-frame clonotypes and omits some of them. V and J calls plus clone size are reproduced from that table; the DNA served to infer D and trimming. This table has 150,000 to 200,000 clones, 88% appearing once. The TCR was taken from a human donor in a cohort sampled during active COVID-19. The sequencing sample was made of peripheral blood.

The CDR3 protein is CASSRDTYNSPLHF. CDR3 nucleotides: TGTGCCAGCAGCCGGGACACTTATAATTCACCCCTCCACTTT. The chain couples TRBV7-2 to TRBJ1-6; possible D gene TRBD1, 6 bases. Trimming left V 5 bases short and J 4 bases short, with 9 bases between. Germline CDR1 SGHTA, CDR2 FQGNSA. The CDR3 is 14 amino acids. The full variable domain, completed using reference TRBV7-2 and TRBJ1-6, is GAGVSQSPSNKVTEKGKDVELRCDPISGHTALYWYRQSLGQGLEFLIYFQGNSAPDKSGLPSDRFSAERTGGSVSTLTIQRTQQEDSAVYLCASSRDTYNSPLHFGNGTRLTVT.